These 2 T cell receptor beta chains share one sample of origin, sequenced in a study of cytomegalovirus exposure and HLA in healthy donors. The data were produced by immunoSEQ multiplex PCR, yet TCRdb's version contains in-frame clones alone and is incomplete. Among 70,000 or so clones listed, 91% were seen once. Sequenced material: PBMCs. These receptors came from a man younger than 35 in good health and CMV-seronegative.

The chain recombines TRBV19 with TRBJ2-7; 11 bases line up with TRBD2. This CDR3 comprises 15 residues. The junction had 4 bases not matched to a gene; V was cut back by 2 bases and J by 4 bases. Germline V gives CDR1 LNHDA, CDR2 SQIVND (reference sequence). The CDR3 sequence: CASSITSGSTYEQYF. DNA for the CDR3: TGTGCCAGTAGTATAACTAGCGGGAGTACTTACGAGCAGTACTTC.

A remark on this clone: The junction departs from germline at one end; a sequencing error may be responsible. The rearrangement joins TRBV28 to TRBJ1-3; TRBD1 is a possible D gene (5 bases). The CDR3 runs 15 residues. Germline loops: CDR1 MDHEN, CDR2 SYDVKM. The CDR3 region has the DNA TGTGCCAGCAGTCTCCACCCCGGGACTGGGAACACCATATATTTT. Amino acid sequence: CASSLHPGTGNTIYF.